The sequence of this T cell receptor (beta chain) was determined in a study of cytomegalovirus exposure and HLA in healthy donors. Study conclusions and caveats: A missense variant in DCLRE1C was later tied to TCR beta V- and J-gene trimming. CMV serostatus was the only immune exposure information that was available. By HLA locus, TCR association rates varied in a later analysis, with DRB1 showing the most and HLA-C the fewest.

The ends were cut back, 5 bases at V and 4 bases at J, with 21 bases in the middle. CDR3 length equals 15 residues. CDR1 is SQVTM, CDR2 ANQGSEA, per germline. The primer mix had 60 Vbeta and 13 Jbeta primers. Repertoires were generated with immunoSEQ multiplex PCR, while TCRdb's copy carries only in-frame clones and drops some. The repertoire holds over 150,000 clones, with around 82% as singletons. A remark on this clone: Antigen: not known.

At the time of sampling, donors were nominally healthy, though unrecorded immune exposures were likely. The chain employs TRBV29-1 and TRBJ2-7, with D unclear. The specimen was PBMCs. The sequence was obtained from a woman aged 25 to 39 in good health and CMV-seronegative. CDR3 loop: CSVFFKQKAAYEQYF. Written as DNA, the CDR3 is TGCAGCGTTTTTTTCAAGCAGAAGGCGGCATACGAGCAGTACTTC.